These 30 T cell receptor beta chains originate from one sample sequenced in a study of beta chain features in type 1 diabetes. cDNA synthesis used the whole RNA isolate, giving expressed TCRB sequences. Profiling relied on immunoSEQ multiplex PCR, and the TCRdb table lists in-frame clones only, not all of them. Here the sample spans over 150,000 clones, less than 9.5% being singletons. Specimen: central memory CD4+ T cells from blood. Receptor source: a man aged 18 to 35 in good health.

The rearrangement uses TRBV5-6 and TRBJ1-1; D is ambiguous. Germline V gene sequence: CDR1 SGHDT, CDR2 YYEEEE. Trimming left V 6 bases short and J 0 bases short, with 9 bases between. The CDR3 runs 13 residues. This CDR3 is CASNRLLNTEAFF. Here the CDR3 DNA reads TGTGCCAGCAACCGGTTACTGAACACTGAAGCTTTCTTT.

The rearrangement links TRBV7-6 to TRBJ1-1, with 7 bases aligning to TRBD1. V shed 5 bases, J shed 4 bases, and the junction held 4 bases outside the gene matches. This CDR3 comprises 13 residues. CDR1 and CDR2 from the germline V gene are SGHVS and FNYEAQ. CDR3: CASSLRGRTEAFF. CDR3 in DNA: TGTGCCAGCAGCCTAAGGGGGCGCACTGAAGCTTTCTTT.

The chain joins TRBV30 to TRBJ2-4, with TRBD1 identical over 7 bases. In germline, CDR1 is GTSNPN, CDR2 SVGIG (reference sequence). J gave up 1 base and V 4 bases, and 7 bases lay outside the gene matches. The CDR3 runs to 15 residues. CDR3 region: CAWTLTGWAKNIQYF. The CDR3 DNA reads as TGTGCCTGGACCCTGACAGGGTGGGCCAAAAACATTCAGTACTTC.

This clone has a handful of counts. The chain couples TRBV6-6 to TRBJ1-5, with D possibly TRBD1 on 6 matching bases. This CDR3 has 13 residues. Germline V CDR1 and CDR2: MNHNY, SVGAGI (reference sequence). V gave up 6 bases and J gave up 6 bases, with 12 bases separating them. The CDR3 DNA sequence: TGTGCCAGCAGGCCACAGGGAATTCAGCCCCAGCATTTT. This encodes CASRPQGIQPQHF.

The chain has TRBV5-6 and TRBJ1-5, with D unresolved. V was clipped by 4 bases and J by 2 bases, with 13 bases between them. CDR1 and CDR2 from the germline V gene are SGHDT and YYEEEE. There are 15 residues in the CDR3. CDR3 sequence reads: CASSRVSYGNQPQHF. CDR3 coding DNA: TGTGCCAGCAGCCGTGTGAGTTACGGCAATCAGCCCCAGCATTTT.

The chain joins TRBV30 to TRBJ1-5; 8 bases line up with TRBD1. V shed 2 bases, J shed 4 bases, and the junction held 7 bases outside the gene matches. The CDR3 consists of 15 residues. Looked up from germline, CDR1 is GTSNPN and CDR2 is SVGIG (reference sequence). The CDR3 loop is CAWSTMGQANQPQHF. As DNA, the CDR3 is TGTGCCTGGAGTACGATGGGACAGGCTAATCAGCCCCAGCATTTT.

The V gene is TRBV10-3, the J gene TRBJ2-3; 9 nucleotides align to TRBD1. There are 14 residues in the CDR3. V was clipped by 6 bases and J by 4 bases; unmatched bases: 5. Germline CDR1 reads ENHRY; CDR2 reads SYGVKD. The CDR3 nucleotides read TGTGCCATCAGACCGGGACAGGGATCAGATACGCAGTATTTT. It yields the protein CAIRPGQGSDTQYF.

The genes are TRBV5-4 and TRBJ1-2; D unresolved. V lost 0 bases to trimming and J lost 3 bases, with 6 bases between them. Germline V CDR1 and CDR2: SGHNT, YYREEE (reference sequence). This CDR3 spans 13 amino acids. The chain's CDR3 is CASSLATDYGYTF. DNA for the CDR3: TGTGCCAGCAGCTTGGCTACGGACTATGGCTACACCTTC.

This clone was detected many times. The sample contains more than one DNA sequence encoding this CDR3. The rearrangement joins TRBV19 to TRBJ2-1; perhaps TRBD1 as D (6 bases). Germline lookup yields CDR1 LNHDA and CDR2 SQIVND (reference sequence). The V end was cut by 8 bases, the J end by 8 bases, with 16 bases between. The CDR3 is made up of 13 amino acids. The CDR3 sequence: CASRPGQSHEQFF. The CDR3 DNA reads TGTGCCAGTCGTCCGGGACAAAGTCATGAGCAGTTCTTC.

V gene TRBV28 combines with J gene TRBJ2-7; a possible D gene is TRBD2 (5 bases). The germline V gene has CDR1 MDHEN and CDR2 SYDVKM. The V end lost 2 bases, the J end lost 5 bases, and 13 bases lay between the germline ends. This CDR3 is built from 14 residues. This chain's CDR3 is CASSLSGHRHEQYF. In DNA, the CDR3 is TGTGCCAGCAGTTTAAGCGGCCACCGCCACGAGCAGTACTTC.

This clone was seen at least ten times. As DNA, the CDR3 is TGTGCCAGCAGCGTAGGGATAGCGGGGCAAGAGACCCAGTACTTC. It yields the protein CASSVGIAGQETQYF. The V and J genes are TRBV9 and TRBJ2-5, with 8 bases that match TRBD2. The V and J ends lost 0 bases and 2 bases, in that order; junction bases with no gene match: 3. Germline V gene data show CDR1 as SGDLS and CDR2 as YYNGEE. This CDR3 has 15 residues.

This clone was detected ten times or more. Other DNA sequences in this sample translate to the same CDR3. The V call is TRBV29-1, the J call TRBJ1-2; D might be TRBD1 (5 bases). V was clipped by 3 bases and J by 8 bases, with 10 bases between them. Germline CDR1 reads SQVTM; CDR2 reads ANQGSEA. The CDR3 has 11 amino acids. CDR3 bases: TGCAGCGTTGACAGGGTCAGGGGCTACACCTTC. Translating it yields CSVDRVRGYTF.

This clone was recorded many times. The chain joins TRBV7-9 to TRBJ2-2; weak D call: TRBD2 (6 bases). Germline lookup yields CDR1 SEHNR and CDR2 FQNEAQ (reference sequence). The CDR3 sequence is 15 residues long. The ends were cut back, 8 bases at V and 1 base at J, with 14 bases in the middle. CDR3 nucleotides: TGTGCCAGCCCCCTCGGGAGCTTGAACACCGGGGAGCTGTTTTTT. This sequence encodes CASPLGSLNTGELFF. The full variable domain, rest sourced from reference TRBV7-9 and TRBJ2-2, is DTGVSQNPRHKITKRGQNVTFRCDPISEHNRLYWYRQTLGQGPEFLTYFQNEAQLEKSRLLSDRFSAERPKGSFSTLEIQRTEQGDSAMYLCASPLGSLNTGELFFGEGSRLTVL.

V and J are TRBV7-6 and TRBJ1-5, with a weak D call TRBD1 (5 bases). The CDR3 contains 15 residues. Germline values: CDR1 SGHVS, CDR2 FNYEAQ. Trimming left V 5 bases short and J 4 bases short, with 15 bases between. CDR3 amino acids: CASSLSNGGNQPQHF. CDR3 DNA sequence: TGTGCCAGCAGCCTATCTAACGGGGGTAATCAGCCCCAGCATTTT.

This clone has just a few counts. This chain connects TRBV9 to TRBJ2-2; D is unresolved. V was clipped by 3 bases and J by 5 bases, with 11 bases between them. CDR1 SGDLS and CDR2 YYNGEE come from the germline V gene. This CDR3 is 14 amino acids long. The CDR3, as DNA: TGTGCCAGCAGCGCCCTTCTAGAGACCGGGGAGCTGTTTTTT. Translation: CASSALLETGELFF.

In this sample, this clone turned up many times. CDR3 residues: CASSKGLGVGEQFF. For the CDR3, the DNA is TGCGCCAGCAGCAAGGGACTAGGGGTTGGTGAGCAGTTCTTC. The V gene is TRBV5-1, the J gene TRBJ2-1; TRBD2 matches at 8 bases. The CDR3 runs to 14 residues. Germline CDR1 SGHRS, CDR2 YFSETQ. The junction had 9 bases not matched to a gene; V was cut back by 4 bases and J by 9 bases.

The CDR3 coding sequence is TGTGCCAGCAGCCCTGGACAGGGGATGAACACTGAAGCTTTCTTT. It is translated as CASSPGQGMNTEAFF. The V gene is TRBV7-2, the J gene TRBJ1-1, with 9 bases that match TRBD1. The CDR3 contains 15 residues. V lost 5 bases, J lost 0 bases, and 4 bases stayed unmatched. Germline V gene lookup returns CDR1 SGHTA and CDR2 FQGNSA.

The V call is TRBV2, the J call TRBJ2-7, with D tentatively TRBD2 (5 bases). From germline, CDR1 is SNHLY and CDR2 FYNNEI. The CDR3 spans 13 residues. Trimming shortened V by 2 bases and J by 4 bases, and 9 bases separated the two germline ends. CDR3 region: CASSELRDYEQYF. DNA for the CDR3: TGTGCCAGCAGTGAACTGAGGGATTACGAGCAGTACTTC.

This chain links TRBV4-3 with TRBJ1-1; tentative D call: TRBD1 (6 bases). V dropped 0 bases and J dropped 10 bases, with 18 bases sitting between them. CDR3 size: 15 residues. Germline lookup yields CDR1 LGHNA and CDR2 YSLEER. Here the CDR3 DNA reads TGCGCCAGCAGCCAAGATCTATTCACAGGGTCAAGAGCTTTCTTT. Translation: CASSQDLFTGSRAFF.

This clone has just a few counts. This chain connects TRBV7-2 to TRBJ2-7, with D possibly being TRBD2 (5 bases). CDR3 length: 15 amino acids. In germline, CDR1 is SGHTA, CDR2 FQGNSA. Trimming shortened V by 5 bases and J by 4 bases, and 18 bases separated the two germline ends. CDR3 nucleotide sequence: TGTGCCAGCAGCCCCCCCGGTGGGAGATCGTACGAGCAGTACTTC. This sequence encodes CASSPPGGRSYEQYF.

This clone was counted only a few times. The chain joins TRBV7-2 to TRBJ1-1; TRBD1 aligns across 7 bases. CDR1 and CDR2 from the germline V gene are SGHTA and FQGNSA. V lost 5 bases to trimming and J lost 4 bases; unmatched junction nucleotides: 4. The CDR3 has 13 residues. The CDR3 bases are TGTGCCAGCAGCGGGGACAGAGTCACTGAAGCTTTCTTT. Translating gives CASSGDRVTEAFF.

V usage is TRBV7-8 and J usage is TRBJ1-4; TRBD1 matches at 7 bases. This CDR3 has 16 residues. The V gene's germline CDR1 is SGHVS and CDR2 FQNEAQ. V shed 1 base and J 7 bases; nucleotides not matched to a gene: 9. The CDR3 is CASSLDVGTDSEKLFF. The CDR3 coding sequence is TGTGCCAGCAGCTTAGATGTCGGGACAGACTCTGAAAAACTGTTTTTT.

CDR3 DNA sequence: TGTGCCTGGAGCCACAGACAGTCTCAGCCCCAGCATTTT. Amino acids: CAWSHRQSQPQHF. The chain employs TRBV30 and TRBJ1-5; tentative D call: TRBD1 (5 bases). The germline CDR1 and CDR2 sequences are GTSNPN and SVGIG (reference sequence). This CDR3 has 13 residues. V lost 3 bases, J lost 6 bases, and 12 bases lay in between.

The table lists this clone with a few counts. This sequence joins TRBV6-5 and TRBJ2-4, with D perhaps matching TRBD1 (6 bases). Germline loops: CDR1 MNHEY, CDR2 SVGAGI. This CDR3 is 13 amino acids long. V lost 5 bases and J 4 bases, leaving 9 bases between the germline ends. CDR3 bases: TGTGCCAGCAGTGAAACAGGGAAAAACATTCAGTACTTC. This sequence encodes CASSETGKNIQYF.

With respect to this clone: This same CDR3 is encoded by further DNA sequences in the sample. The V call is TRBV28, the J call TRBJ2-7; D is unclear. The CDR3 runs 12 residues. Germline V gene sequence: CDR1 MDHEN, CDR2 SYDVKM. Trimming stripped 3 bases from V and 4 bases from J, with 7 bases between. The CDR3: CASSLSDYEQYF. Here the CDR3 DNA reads TGTGCCAGCAGTTTGAGTGATTACGAGCAGTACTTC.

The chain carries TRBV7-2 and TRBJ1-3; D is undetermined. CDR3 size: 16 residues. Trimming pared 1 base from V and 0 bases from J, leaving 10 bases between. Looked up from germline, CDR1 is SGHTA and CDR2 is FQGNSA. Here the CDR3 reads CASSLGGPTSGNTIYF. The DNA for the CDR3 is TGTGCCAGCAGCTTAGGAGGTCCGACCTCTGGAAACACCATATATTTT.

This clone has a handful of counts. The chain combines TRBV9 with TRBJ2-1; 9 positions match TRBD2. This CDR3 is 16 amino acids long. V dropped 7 bases and J dropped 0; count of bases not matched to a gene: 8. The germline V gene encodes CDR1 SGDLS and CDR2 YYNGEE. CDR3 nucleotides: TGTGCCAGCGGGGGCGAAGCGGGGGGCTCCTACAATGAGCAGTTCTTC. Encoded protein: CASGGEAGGSYNEQFF.

This clone was counted between two and nine times. The chain has TRBV6-5 and TRBJ1-2; tentative D call: TRBD1 (6 bases). The CDR3 length is 12 residues. Trimming removed 7 bases from V and 3 bases from J, with 9 bases in between. CDR1 and CDR2 (germline): MNHEY, SVGAGI. The CDR3 protein is CASMDRDYGYTF. Here the CDR3 DNA reads TGTGCCAGCATGGACAGAGACTATGGCTACACCTTC.

This clone has at least ten counts. The chain couples TRBV29-1 to TRBJ2-7; D is uncertain. The CDR3 runs 12 residues. V was trimmed by 5 bases and J by 2 bases, leaving 10 bases between them. Germline V gene data show CDR1 as SQVTM and CDR2 as ANQGSEA. The CDR3 spells CSVLVRTYEQYF. CDR3 nucleotide sequence: TGCAGCGTTCTTGTCAGAACCTACGAGCAGTACTTC.

The chain uses TRBV14 and TRBJ2-1, with 8 bases aligning to TRBD2. The CDR3 length is 15 residues. V shed 2 bases, J shed 4 bases, and the junction held 4 bases outside the gene matches. Germline loops: CDR1 SGHDN, CDR2 FVKESK. The CDR3 bases are TGTGCCAGCAGCCAACTAGCGGGTCTTTACAATGAGCAGTTCTTC. Its protein product is CASSQLAGLYNEQFF.